This TCR beta chain originates from a study of T cell responses to AZD1222 COVID-19 vaccine. CDR1 and CDR2 from the germline V gene are DFQATT and SNEGSKA (reference sequence). Trimming shortened V by 4 bases and J by 8 bases, and 8 bases separated the two germline ends. The CDR3 extends over 11 amino acids. Turning to this clone: Its antigen is undetermined.

Notes on the study in general: The donors showed a predominance of white British ancestry and of females, with possible underestimation of clonal diversity.

TCRdb's copy holds only in-frame clones and misses some; the assay was immunoSEQ multiplex PCR. The data contain approximately 120,000 clones, 80% to 95% of them singletons. The TCR sequence derives from an adult in good health. This specimen consisted of peripheral blood, obtained on day 0 of MenACWY control vaccination. The V call is TRBV20-1, the J call TRBJ1-4; TRBD1 might be the D (5 bases). The CDR3 DNA sequence: TGCAGTGCTACAGGGAACGAAAAACTGTTTTTT. Amino acid sequence: CSATGNEKLFF.